This T cell receptor beta chain was found in a study of T cell changes during pregnancy in multiple sclerosis. Germline CDR1 MNHEY, CDR2 SVGAGI. Trimming stripped 5 bases from V and 8 bases from J, with 12 bases between. CDR3 length equals 13 residues. Clones were sequenced by immunoSEQ multiplex PCR, and TCRdb holds only the in-frame ones, with some missing. The repertoire holds about 69,000 clones, about 91% seen once, with around 0.27% in the top ten. The sequencing here drew on CD4+ T cells from peripheral blood mononuclear cells, taken in the third trimester of pregnancy. The chain is built from TRBV6-5 and TRBJ1-4, with D maybe TRBD1 (6 bases). The TCR originated in a female donor in good health, enrolled as a control in a pregnancy study. This CDR3 is CASSPRTEEKLFF. CDR3 nucleotide sequence: TGTGCCAGCAGTCCTCGGACAGAGGAAAAACTGTTTTTT.